This is a list of T cell receptor beta chains from one sample in a study of cytomegalovirus exposure and HLA in healthy donors. Some clones are missing from TCRdb's copy, which holds only in-frame ones; the method was immunoSEQ multiplex PCR. The sample has about 130,000 clones; roughly 62% are singletons. Sequencing was carried out using PBMCs. The source is a man under 40 in good health and CMV-seropositive. Each CDR3 is given with its conserved first and last residue. D genes are given only for firm matches. Clone sizes are given selectively: once, few, many, or a class where the clone is expanded.

>.|TRBV7-9|TRBD2|TRBJ2-7
CASEREDSYEQYF
TGTGCCAGCGAGCGGGAGGATTCCTACGAGCAGTACTTC
>.|TRBV4-2|.|TRBJ1-4
CASSQKGQGNEKLFF
TGTGCCAGCAGCCAAAAGGGTCAGGGAAATGAAAAACTGTTTTTT
>.|TRBV2|TRBD1|TRBJ1-1
CAGQTAGGTEAFF
TGTGCCGGCCAAACGGCAGGGGGCACTGAAGCTTTCTTT
>few|TRBV10-1|TRBD1|TRBJ2-7
CASREDRESYEQYF
TGCGCCAGCAGGGAGGACAGGGAGTCCTACGAGCAGTACTTC
>few|TRBV6-5|.|TRBJ2-4
CASSSPTGDKNIQYF
TGTGCCAGCAGTTCACCGACGGGGGACAAAAACATTCAGTACTTC
>.|TRBV7-3|TRBD1|TRBJ1-5
CASSLHGTGVSNQPQHF
TGTGCCAGCAGCTTACATGGGACAGGGGTAAGCAATCAGCCCCAGCATTTT
>.|TRBV5-4|TRBD2|TRBJ2-5
CASSLAASGGRETQYF
TGTGCCAGCAGCTTGGCGGCTAGCGGGGGAAGAGAGACCCAGTACTTC
>few|TRBV10-3|TRBD2|TRBJ2-7
CAITRLAGYEQYF
TGTGCCATCACCAGACTAGCGGGTTATGAGCAGTACTTC
>.|TRBV28|TRBD1|TRBJ1-5
CASSSHDRDRGQPQHF
TGTGCCAGCAGTTCGCATGACAGGGATAGGGGTCAGCCCCAGCATTTT
>.|TRBV6-1|.|TRBJ1-1
CASRDQVNTEAFF
TGTGCCAGCAGAGACCAGGTGAACACTGAAGCTTTCTTT
>.|TRBV9|.|TRBJ2-7
CASSVGLDYEQYF
TGTGCCAGCAGCGTAGGACTGGACTACGAGCAGTACTTC
>few|TRBV27|TRBD2|TRBJ2-1
CASRLGLAGWDEQFF
TGTGCCAGCAGGTTGGGACTAGCGGGGTGGGATGAGCAGTTCTTC
>.|TRBV25-1|TRBD1|TRBJ1-5
CASSRGNNQPQHF
TGTGCCAGCAGCAGGGGGAACAACCAGCCCCAGCATTTT
>.|TRBV19|TRBD1|TRBJ1-5
CASRGQINQPQHF
TGTGCCAGCAGGGGACAGATCAATCAGCCCCAGCATTTT
>.|TRBV5-1|TRBD2|TRBJ2-3
CASSLLAGVGTDTQYF
TGCGCCAGCAGCTTACTAGCGGGAGTTGGGACAGATACGCAGTATTTT
>.|TRBV18|.|TRBJ1-2
CASSPNGGANYGYTF
TGTGCCAGCTCACCAAACGGGGGAGCTAACTATGGCTACACCTTC
>.|TRBV28|.|TRBJ2-4
CASSFSPGLAKNIQYF
TGTGCCAGCAGTTTTTCCCCGGGACTGGCCAAAAACATTCAGTACTTC
>.|TRBV25-1|.|TRBJ1-4
CASSEEYSGSGEKLFF
TGTGCCAGCAGTGAGGAGTATTCCGGGTCTGGTGAAAAACTGTTTTTT
>few|TRBV5-4|TRBD2|TRBJ2-3
CASSPIPGGLTDTQYF
TGTGCCAGCAGCCCAATACCGGGAGGGCTCACAGATACGCAGTATTTT
>.|TRBV4-2|TRBD1|TRBJ2-7
CASSQANLRGRLSYEQYF
TGTGCCAGCAGCCAAGCCAACCTCAGGGGGAGACTATCCTACGAGCAGTACTTC
>.|TRBV7-3|TRBD1|TRBJ2-7
CASSSGQGRIDEQYF
TGTGCCAGCAGCAGTGGACAGGGAAGAATCGACGAGCAGTACTTC
>.|TRBV4-2|.|TRBJ2-5
CASSQDPGAFTETQYF
TGTGCCAGCAGCCAAGACCCAGGGGCCTTTACGGAGACCCAGTACTTC
>.|TRBV18|.|TRBJ1-1
CASSPQRGNTEAFF
TGTGCCAGCTCACCACAACGGGGAAACACTGAAGCTTTCTTT
>.|TRBV18|TRBD1|TRBJ1-1
CASSPPTGNLDTEAFF
TGTGCCAGCTCACCACCGACAGGGAATTTGGACACTGAAGCTTTCTTT
>.|TRBV10-2|.|TRBJ2-5
CASGELRQRKKETQYF
TGCGCCAGCGGTGAGCTCAGACAGAGAAAAAAAGAGACCCAGTACTTC
>.|TRBV6-5|TRBD1|TRBJ2-3
CASSYSGQFSTDTQYF
TGTGCCAGCAGTTACTCGGGACAGTTTAGCACAGATACGCAGTATTTT
>.|TRBV10-2|.|TRBJ2-2
CASKTGWGAGELFF
TGCGCCAGCAAGACGGGTTGGGGAGCCGGGGAGCTGTTTTTT